The 32 T cell receptor beta chains below were found in one sample sequenced in a study of blood T cell repertoires in COVID-19. Data came from immunoSEQ multiplex PCR; TCRdb stores just in-frame clones and leaves some out. Of fewer than 350,000 clones in the sample, 80% to 90% were seen once. The source material was PBMCs or T cells enriched from blood (not recorded which). These TCRs come from a man aged 25-45 years who had recovered from COVID-19.

V usage is TRBV6-5 and J usage is TRBJ2-1; D unresolved. The CDR3 runs 12 residues. Germline lookup yields CDR1 MNHEY and CDR2 SVGAGI. Trimming removed 6 bases from V and 3 bases from J, with 6 bases in between. The CDR3 is CASRAFYNEQFF. CDR3 DNA sequence: TGTGCCAGCAGAGCCTTCTACAATGAGCAGTTCTTC.

The chain couples TRBV11-2 to TRBJ1-1, with D perhaps TRBD1 (6 bases). CDR1 and CDR2 from the germline V gene are SGHAT and FQNNGV. The CDR3 is 14 residues long. V shed 3 bases and J shed 8 bases, with 16 bases lying between them. The CDR3 region is CASSFRTYRVEAFF. The CDR3 coding sequence is TGTGCCAGCAGCTTCCGGACATACAGGGTAGAAGCTTTCTTT.

The chain combines TRBV2 with TRBJ1-1, with a tentative D call TRBD1 (6 bases). Germline V CDR1 and CDR2: SNHLY, FYNNEI. CDR3 length equals 13 residues. V dropped 9 bases and J dropped 1 base, with 12 bases sitting between them. This chain's CDR3 is CARAGQPNTEAFF. In DNA form, the CDR3 reads TGTGCCAGAGCCGGACAGCCGAACACTGAAGCTTTCTTT.

The J gene is TRBJ1-2, the V gene TRBV5-6; 9 bases align to TRBD1. The CDR3 runs 15 residues. J gave up 2 bases and V 3 bases, and 5 bases lay outside the gene matches. Germline CDR1 is SGHDT and CDR2 is YYEEEE. CDR3 sequence reads: CASSSQGAFNYGYTF. The CDR3 nucleotides read TGTGCCAGCAGCTCACAGGGGGCGTTCAACTATGGCTACACCTTC.

This sequence joins TRBV6-1 and TRBJ2-7, with TRBD1 matching over 7 bases. CDR3 length equals 14 residues. Germline loops: CDR1 MNHNS, CDR2 SASEGT. After removal of 0 bases from V and 4 bases from J, the junction contained 3 bases not matched to a gene. This CDR3 reads CASSEAGTVYEQYF. CDR3 nucleotide sequence: TGTGCCAGCAGTGAAGCTGGGACAGTTTACGAGCAGTACTTC.

This chain joins TRBV6-6 and TRBJ1-5, with 9 bases aligning to TRBD1. CDR1 and CDR2 (germline): MNHNY, SVGAGI (reference sequence). The CDR3 has 15 amino acids. V shed 4 bases and J 4 bases; nucleotides not matched to a gene: 5. The CDR3 DNA reads as TGTGCCAGCAGTTGGGGGGACAGGGCTAATCAGCCCCAGCATTTT. Its protein is CASSWGDRANQPQHF.

This chain's CDR3 is CASSSHPGQGFEQYF. The CDR3 DNA follows: TGTGCCAGCAGCTCCCATCCGGGACAGGGCTTCGAGCAGTACTTC. The chain recombines TRBV7-9 with TRBJ2-7, with 9 bases matching TRBD1. The J segment lost 6 bases and the V segment lost 4 bases, leaving 10 bases of the junction unmatched. Germline V gene data show CDR1 as SEHNR and CDR2 as FQNEAQ (reference sequence). CDR3 length: 15 amino acids.

This chain joins TRBV9 and TRBJ1-2; 7 bases map to TRBD1. Losses at the gene ends were 4 bases for V and 6 bases for J; bases not matched to a gene: 9. Germline CDR1 SGDLS, CDR2 YYNGEE. The CDR3 spans 14 residues. In DNA, the CDR3 is TGTGCCAGCAGCACCCGGACAGGCTCAGATGGCTACACCTTC. Encoded protein: CASSTRTGSDGYTF.

The chain joins TRBV9 to TRBJ2-7; 7 positions match TRBD2. Germline V gene sequence: CDR1 SGDLS, CDR2 YYNGEE. The CDR3 sequence is 13 residues long. The J segment lost 7 bases and the V segment lost 4 bases, leaving 8 bases of the junction unmatched. The CDR3 is CASSPTFGGEQYF. The DNA for the CDR3 is TGTGCCAGCAGCCCGACCTTCGGGGGGGAGCAGTACTTC. Looking up the rest from reference TRBV9 and TRBJ2-7 gives the full variable domain: DSGVTQTPKHLITATGQRVTLRCSPRSGDLSVYWYQQSLDQGLQFLIQYYNGEERAKGNILERFSAQQFPDLHSELNLSSLELGDSALYFCASSPTFGGEQYFGPGTRLTVT.

The rearrangement uses TRBV27 and TRBJ1-1; D may be TRBD1 (6 bases). Germline assignment: CDR1 MNHEY and CDR2 SMNVEV (reference sequence). There are 13 residues in the CDR3. The V gene lost 4 bases and the J gene lost 3 bases, with 9 bases spanning the gap. In DNA form, the CDR3 reads TGTGCCAGCAGTTCAGGGGTGGACACTGAAGCTTTCTTT. Amino acids: CASSSGVDTEAFF.

This chain joins TRBV9 and TRBJ2-7; D may be TRBD2 (5 bases). Germline V lookup: CDR1 SGDLS, CDR2 YYNGEE. Deletions cut 4 bases from V and 0 bases from J, with 17 bases between. The CDR3 sequence is 16 residues long. Here the CDR3 DNA reads TGTGCCAGCAGCCCTCGACGGACGGGGAGCTCCTACGAGCAGTACTTC. This codes for CASSPRRTGSSYEQYF.

The chain joins TRBV30 to TRBJ1-2; 7 positions match TRBD1. The CDR3 has 13 residues. V gave up 5 bases and J gave up 3 bases; unmatched junction bases: 6. CDR1 is GTSNPN and CDR2 is SVGIG in the germline V gene (reference sequence). CDR3 loop: CAWAGQEDYGYTF. CDR3 coding DNA: TGTGCCTGGGCAGGACAGGAGGACTATGGCTACACCTTC.

The chain uses TRBV11-2 and TRBJ2-3, with 9 bases that match TRBD1. Per the germline V gene, CDR1 is SGHAT and CDR2 is FQNNGV. The CDR3 loop spans 16 amino acids. J gave up 0 bases and V 5 bases, and 6 bases lay outside the gene matches. CDR3 residues: CASSRRTGASTDTQYF. DNA for the CDR3: TGTGCCAGCAGCCGTAGGACAGGGGCGAGCACAGATACGCAGTATTTT.

The J gene is TRBJ2-2, the V gene TRBV18; 9 bases map to TRBD1. V gave up 2 bases and J gave up 3 bases; unmatched junction bases: 1. Germline assignment: CDR1 KGHSH and CDR2 LQKENI. The CDR3 runs to 15 residues. As DNA, the CDR3 is TGTGCCAGCTCACCAAGGACAGGGGACACCGGGGAGCTGTTTTTT. It is translated as CASSPRTGDTGELFF.

The rearrangement joins TRBV15 to TRBJ1-1; 8 nucleotides align to TRBD1. V lost 6 bases, J lost 2 bases, and 8 bases stayed unmatched. The CDR3 extends over 15 amino acids. Looked up from germline, CDR1 is LNHNV and CDR2 is YYDKDF (reference sequence). The CDR3 bases are TGTGCCACCAGAACGAGGACAGGGAGAAACACTGAAGCTTTCTTT. This codes for CATRTRTGRNTEAFF.

The chain joins TRBV9 to TRBJ2-4; 9 bases fit TRBD1. This CDR3 is 15 amino acids long. Per the germline V gene, CDR1 is SGDLS and CDR2 is YYNGEE. With 4 bases clipped from V and 1 base from J, the junction kept 3 bases outside the gene matches. CDR3 nucleotides: TGTGCCAGCAGCCCCGGGACAGGGGCCAAAAACATTCAGTACTTC. It encodes CASSPGTGAKNIQYF.

On this clone: The sample has other DNA sequences that encode this CDR3 too. The chain couples TRBV5-1 to TRBJ1-4, with 7 nucleotides matching TRBD1. This CDR3 comprises 14 residues. In germline, CDR1 is SGHRS, CDR2 YFSETQ. Trimming cost V 1 base and J 7 bases; bases outside gene matches: 4. CDR3 loop: CASSLRQGGEKLFF. The CDR3 DNA sequence: TGCGCCAGCAGCTTGCGACAGGGAGGTGAAAAACTGTTTTTT.

As DNA, the CDR3 is TGTGCCAGCAGTGAAGTTGGACAGATTAATGAAAAACTGTTTTTT. Translation: CASSEVGQINEKLFF. V usage is TRBV2 and J usage is TRBJ1-4; TRBD1 might be the D (6 bases). From germline, CDR1 is SNHLY and CDR2 FYNNEI. The CDR3 loop spans 15 amino acids. V lost 1 base, J lost 4 bases, and 10 bases lay in between.

This rearrangement joins TRBV5-5 to TRBJ1-2, with 9 bases identical to TRBD1. The trim removed 3 bases at V and 1 base at J, leaving 1 base unmatched. CDR3 length: 14 residues. Germline V gene data show CDR1 as SGHKS and CDR2 as YYEKEE (reference sequence). The CDR3 here is CASSWGQGNYGYTF. DNA of the CDR3: TGTGCCAGCAGCTGGGGACAGGGTAACTATGGCTACACCTTC.

The chain combines TRBV10-3 with TRBJ2-5, with D possibly TRBD1 on 5 matching bases. The germline CDR1 and CDR2 sequences are ENHRY and SYGVKD. Between the trimmed V and J ends, which lost 9 bases and 5 bases, there was a span of 13 bases. This CDR3 has 12 residues. The CDR3 loop reads CAIGVRSETQYF. The CDR3 nucleotides are TGTGCCATAGGGGTACGTTCGGAGACCCAGTACTTC.

This clone was seen a single time. The V call is TRBV30, the J call TRBJ1-5, with a possible D match to TRBD1 (5 bases). V was shortened by 4 bases and J by 7 bases, with 17 bases between the two germline ends. The CDR3 totals 14 residues. The germline V gene has CDR1 GTSNPN and CDR2 SVGIG (reference sequence). As DNA, the CDR3 is TGTGCCTGGACAGGGAGGGGTGGAAACCAGCCCCAGCATTTT. Its protein product is CAWTGRGGNQPQHF.

V is TRBV27 and J is TRBJ1-5, with 7 bases aligning to TRBD1. This CDR3 is 16 amino acids long. The junction had 9 bases not matched to a gene; V was cut back by 4 bases and J by 3 bases. Germline-derived CDR1 and CDR2 are MNHEY and SMNVEV (reference sequence). CDR3 nucleotides: TGTGCCAGCAGTTCCCGACAGGGCCTTTACAATCAGCCCCAGCATTTT. Protein product: CASSSRQGLYNQPQHF.

This clone has a count of ten or more. The chain has TRBV11-2 and TRBJ2-6; D gene unclear. CDR3 length equals 15 residues. Trimming took 0 bases from V and 3 from J, leaving 6 bases between them. Germline CDR1 reads SGHAT; CDR2 reads FQNNGV. This CDR3 reads CASSLDPVGANVLTF. CDR3 bases: TGTGCCAGCAGCTTAGATCCTGTTGGGGCCAACGTCCTGACTTTC.

The chain employs TRBV27 and TRBJ2-1; D unclear. CDR1 and CDR2 (germline): MNHEY, SMNVEV (reference sequence). The germline V and J ends were trimmed by 3 bases and 0 bases, with 3 bases remaining between them. CDR3 length: 13 amino acids. CDR3 protein: CASSLRSYNEQFF. The CDR3 DNA reads as TGTGCCAGCAGTTTGCGCTCCTACAATGAGCAGTTCTTC.

V and J are TRBV25-1 and TRBJ1-1; 10 bases match TRBD1. The CDR3 is 17 residues long. Germline values: CDR1 MGHDK, CDR2 SYGVNS. Trimming at V came to 3 bases and at J to 0 bases, leaving 7 bases not matched to a gene. The CDR3 loop is CASSDRRGTGVNTEAFF. For the CDR3, the DNA is TGTGCCAGCAGTGATAGGAGGGGGACAGGGGTGAACACTGAAGCTTTCTTT.

The chain is built from TRBV27 and TRBJ1-6; D not certain. V was pared by 2 bases and J by 9 bases, with 8 bases between. The germline CDR1 and CDR2 sequences are MNHEY and SMNVEV (reference sequence). The CDR3 is made up of 13 amino acids. The CDR3 here is CASSLGWSSPLHF. The CDR3 DNA reads as TGTGCCAGCAGTTTAGGGTGGAGTTCACCCCTCCACTTT.

V is TRBV19 and J is TRBJ1-5, with 10 bases lining up with TRBD1. V was clipped by 2 bases and J by 5 bases; unmatched bases: 12. CDR1 and CDR2 (germline): LNHDA, SQIVND (reference sequence). CDR3 length equals 18 residues. The CDR3 nucleotides are TGTGCCAGTAGTATACATCTACTGGGGACAGGGGAGGATCAGCCCCAGCATTTT. The encoded protein is CASSIHLLGTGEDQPQHF.

This chain uses TRBV2 with TRBJ1-3; no reliable D call. V lost 4 bases and J 4 bases, leaving 17 bases between the germline ends. CDR3 length: 16 amino acids. Germline CDR1 is SNHLY and CDR2 is FYNNEI. CDR3 loop: CASSVESLTAGNTIYF. DNA for the CDR3: TGTGCCAGCAGTGTCGAGTCCCTTACCGCCGGAAACACCATATATTTT.

This sequence joins TRBV25-1 and TRBJ1-2, with 10 nucleotides matching TRBD1. The germline V gene has CDR1 MGHDK and CDR2 SYGVNS. With 5 bases clipped from V and 4 bases from J, the junction kept 4 bases outside the gene matches. The CDR3 loop spans 14 amino acids. The CDR3: CASSPRDRGYGYTF. The CDR3 DNA sequence: TGTGCCAGCAGTCCCCGGGACAGGGGCTATGGCTACACCTTC.

A single count supports this clone. The V gene is TRBV5-5, the J gene TRBJ1-1; D is unresolved. With 4 bases removed from V and 1 base from J, the gap between germline ends came to 11 bases. Germline CDR1 is SGHKS and CDR2 is YYEKEE (reference sequence). This CDR3 is 14 amino acids long. The CDR3 bases are TGTGCCAGCAGCCCCCGAACAGCGAACACTGAAGCTTTCTTT. This encodes CASSPRTANTEAFF.

The chain couples TRBV18 to TRBJ1-1; 7 nucleotides agree with TRBD1. Trimming took 5 bases from V and 8 from J; bases not matched to a gene: 11. Germline V lookup: CDR1 KGHSH, CDR2 LQKENI. This CDR3 comprises 14 residues. The CDR3: CASSSGQTLGEAFF. CDR3 nucleotides: TGTGCCAGCTCATCGGGACAGACATTAGGCGAAGCTTTCTTT.

This chain connects TRBV5-4 to TRBJ1-2, with D unresolved. Germline CDR1 is SGHNT and CDR2 is YYREEE (reference sequence). V lost 4 bases to trimming and J lost 2 bases, with 12 bases between them. The CDR3 has 14 residues. The CDR3 loop reads CASSASQLNYGYTF. CDR3 DNA sequence: TGTGCCAGCAGCGCCTCCCAGTTAAACTATGGCTACACCTTC. Supplemented by reference TRBV5-4 and TRBJ1-2, the full variable domain reads ETGVTQSPTHLIKTRGQQVTLRCSSQSGHNTVSWYQQALGQGPQFIFQYYREEENGRGNFPPRFSGLQFPNYSSELNVNALELDDSALYLCASSASQLNYGYTFGSGTRLTVV.